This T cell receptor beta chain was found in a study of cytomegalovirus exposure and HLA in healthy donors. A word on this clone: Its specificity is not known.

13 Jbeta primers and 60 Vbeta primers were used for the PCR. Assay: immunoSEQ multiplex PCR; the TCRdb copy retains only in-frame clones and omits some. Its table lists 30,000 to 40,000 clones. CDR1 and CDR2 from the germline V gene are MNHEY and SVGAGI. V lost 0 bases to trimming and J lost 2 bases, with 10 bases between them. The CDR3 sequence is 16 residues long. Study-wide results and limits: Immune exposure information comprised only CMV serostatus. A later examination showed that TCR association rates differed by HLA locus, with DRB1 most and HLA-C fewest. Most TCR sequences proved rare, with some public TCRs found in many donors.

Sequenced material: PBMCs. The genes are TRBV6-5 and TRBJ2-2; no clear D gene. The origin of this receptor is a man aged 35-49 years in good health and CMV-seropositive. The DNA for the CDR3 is TGTGCCAGCAGTTACTCGATGTTTGGCAACACCGGGGAGCTGTTTTTT. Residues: CASSYSMFGNTGELFF.